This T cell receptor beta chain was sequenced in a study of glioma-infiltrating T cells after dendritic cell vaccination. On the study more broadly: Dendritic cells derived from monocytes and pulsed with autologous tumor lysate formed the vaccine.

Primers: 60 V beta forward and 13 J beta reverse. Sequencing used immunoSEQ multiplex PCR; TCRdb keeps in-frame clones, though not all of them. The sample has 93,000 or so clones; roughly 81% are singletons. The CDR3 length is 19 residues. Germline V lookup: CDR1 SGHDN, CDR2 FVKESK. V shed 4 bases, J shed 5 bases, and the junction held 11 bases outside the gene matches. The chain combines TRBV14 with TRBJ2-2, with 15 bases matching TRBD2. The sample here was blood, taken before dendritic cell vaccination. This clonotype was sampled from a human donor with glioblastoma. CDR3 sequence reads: CASSPIPRTSGGATGELFF. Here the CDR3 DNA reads TGTGCCAGCAGCCCTATTCCCCGGACTAGCGGGGGGGCAACCGGGGAGCTGTTTTTT.